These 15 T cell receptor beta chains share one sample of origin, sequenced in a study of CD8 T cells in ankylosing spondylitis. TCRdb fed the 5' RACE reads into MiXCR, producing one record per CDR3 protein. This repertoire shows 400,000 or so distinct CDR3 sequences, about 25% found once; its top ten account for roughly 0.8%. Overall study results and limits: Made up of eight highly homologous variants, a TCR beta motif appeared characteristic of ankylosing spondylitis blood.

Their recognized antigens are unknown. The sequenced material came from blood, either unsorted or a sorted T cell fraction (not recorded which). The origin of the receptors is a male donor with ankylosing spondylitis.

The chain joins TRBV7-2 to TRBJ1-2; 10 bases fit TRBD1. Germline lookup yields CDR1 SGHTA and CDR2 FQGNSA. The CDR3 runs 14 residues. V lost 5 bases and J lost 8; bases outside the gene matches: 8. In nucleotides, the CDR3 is TGTGCCAGCAGCCCTCGACAGGGGGCTCGGGGCTACACCTTC. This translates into CASSPRQGARGYTF. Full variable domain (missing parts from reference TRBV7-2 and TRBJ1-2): GAGVSQSPSNKVTEKGKDVELRCDPISGHTALYWYRQSLGQGLEFLIYFQGNSAPDKSGLPSDRFSAERTGGSVSTLTIQRTQQEDSAVYLCASSPRQGARGYTFGSGTRLTVV.

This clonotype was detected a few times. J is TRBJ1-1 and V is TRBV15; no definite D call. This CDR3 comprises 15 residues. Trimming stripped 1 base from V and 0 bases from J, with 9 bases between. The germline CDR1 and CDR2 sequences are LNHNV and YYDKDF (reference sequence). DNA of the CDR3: TGTGCCACCAGCAGAGTGGCAGATATGAACACTGAAGCTTTCTTT. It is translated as CATSRVADMNTEAFF.

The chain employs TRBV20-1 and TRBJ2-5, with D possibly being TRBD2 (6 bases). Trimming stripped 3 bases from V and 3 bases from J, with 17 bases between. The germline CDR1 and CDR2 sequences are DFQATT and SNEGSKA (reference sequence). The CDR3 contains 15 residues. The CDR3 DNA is TGCAGTGCTAGCCCTCCGACTAGTACGAAAGAGACCCAGTACTTC. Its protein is CSASPPTSTKETQYF.

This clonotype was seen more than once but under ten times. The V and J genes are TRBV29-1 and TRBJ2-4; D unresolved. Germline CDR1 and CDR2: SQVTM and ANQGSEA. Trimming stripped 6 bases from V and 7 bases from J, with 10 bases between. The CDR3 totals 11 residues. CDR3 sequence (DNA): TGCAGCGTCCGGACCGGCAACATTCAGTACTTC. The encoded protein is CSVRTGNIQYF.

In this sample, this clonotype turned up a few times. The CDR3 DNA sequence: TGCGCCAGCAGCTTGGCTGGCAACTCTGGAAACACCATATATTTT. It yields the protein CASSLAGNSGNTIYF. V is TRBV5-1 and J is TRBJ1-3; D is undetermined. Per the germline V gene, CDR1 is SGHRS and CDR2 is YFSETQ. There are 15 residues in the CDR3. Trimming removed 0 bases from V and 0 bases from J, with 7 bases in between. The full variable domain, rest sourced from reference TRBV5-1 and TRBJ1-3, is KAGVTQTPRYLIKTRGQQVTLSCSPISGHRSVSWYQQTPGQGLQFLFEYFSETQRNKGNFPGRFSGRQFSNSRSEMNVSTLELGDSALYLCASSLAGNSGNTIYFGEGSWLTVV.

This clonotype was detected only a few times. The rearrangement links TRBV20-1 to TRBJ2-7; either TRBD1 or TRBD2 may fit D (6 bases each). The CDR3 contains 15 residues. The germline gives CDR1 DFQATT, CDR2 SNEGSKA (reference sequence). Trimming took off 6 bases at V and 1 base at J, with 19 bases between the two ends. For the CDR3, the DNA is TGCAGTGCCCAAATCCCGGGGGCAGGGTCCTACGAGCAGTACTTC. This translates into CSAQIPGAGSYEQYF.

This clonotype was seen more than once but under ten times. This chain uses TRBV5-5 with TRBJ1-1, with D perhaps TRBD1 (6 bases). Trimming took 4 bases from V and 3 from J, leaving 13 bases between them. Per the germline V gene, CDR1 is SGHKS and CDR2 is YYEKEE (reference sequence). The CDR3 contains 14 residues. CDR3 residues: CASSPRGRDTEAFF. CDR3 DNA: TGTGCCAGCAGCCCCAGGGGTAGAGACACTGAAGCTTTCTTT.

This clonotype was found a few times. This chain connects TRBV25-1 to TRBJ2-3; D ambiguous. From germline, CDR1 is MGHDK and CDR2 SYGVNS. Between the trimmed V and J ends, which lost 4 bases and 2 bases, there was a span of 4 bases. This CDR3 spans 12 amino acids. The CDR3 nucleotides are TGTGCCAGCAGTGGATACACAGATACGCAGTATTTT. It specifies CASSGYTDTQYF.

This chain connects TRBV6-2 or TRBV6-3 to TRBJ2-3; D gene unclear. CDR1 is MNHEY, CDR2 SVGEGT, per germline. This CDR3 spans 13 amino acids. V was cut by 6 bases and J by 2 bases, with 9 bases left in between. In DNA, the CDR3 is TGTGCCAGCAGATCCGCCGACACAGATACGCAGTATTTT. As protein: CASRSADTDTQYF.

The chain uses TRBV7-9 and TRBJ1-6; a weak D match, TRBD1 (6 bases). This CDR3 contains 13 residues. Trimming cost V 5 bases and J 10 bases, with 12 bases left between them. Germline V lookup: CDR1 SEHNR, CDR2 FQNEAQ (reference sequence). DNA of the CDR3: TGTGCCAGCAGCGTCAGGGGAGAGTCACCCCTCCACTTT. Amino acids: CASSVRGESPLHF. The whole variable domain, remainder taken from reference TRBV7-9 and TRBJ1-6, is DTGVSQNPRHKITKRGQNVTFRCDPISEHNRLYWYRQTLGQGPEFLTYFQNEAQLEKSRLLSDRFSAERPKGSFSTLEIQRTEQGDSAMYLCASSVRGESPLHFGNGTRLTVT.

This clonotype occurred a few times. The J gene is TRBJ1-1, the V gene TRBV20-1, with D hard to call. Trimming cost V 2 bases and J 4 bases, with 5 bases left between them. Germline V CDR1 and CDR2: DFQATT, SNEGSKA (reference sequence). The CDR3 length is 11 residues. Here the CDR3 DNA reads TGCAGTGCTAGAACACTCACTGAAGCTTTCTTT. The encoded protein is CSARTLTEAFF.

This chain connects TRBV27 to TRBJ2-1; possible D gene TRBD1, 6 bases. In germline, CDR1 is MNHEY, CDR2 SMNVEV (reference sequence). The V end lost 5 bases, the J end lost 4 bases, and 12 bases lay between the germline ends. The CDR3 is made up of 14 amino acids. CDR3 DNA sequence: TGTGCCAGCAGTCACAGGGACATTTACAATGAGCAGTTCTTC. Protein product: CASSHRDIYNEQFF.

This CDR3 reads CASSFGTANEKLFF. As DNA, the CDR3 is TGTGCCAGCAGTTTCGGGACAGCTAATGAAAAACTGTTTTTT. The gene calls are TRBV12-3 or TRBV12-4 and TRBJ1-4; 7 bases align to TRBD1. V was clipped by 3 bases and J by 3 bases; unmatched bases: 1. The CDR3 consists of 14 residues.

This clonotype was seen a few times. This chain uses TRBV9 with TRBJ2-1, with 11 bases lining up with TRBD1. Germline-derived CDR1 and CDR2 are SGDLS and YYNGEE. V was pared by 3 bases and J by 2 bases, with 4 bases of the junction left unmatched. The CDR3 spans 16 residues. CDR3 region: CASSAGDRGAYNEQFF. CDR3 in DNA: TGTGCCAGCAGCGCCGGGGACAGGGGGGCCTACAATGAGCAGTTCTTC.

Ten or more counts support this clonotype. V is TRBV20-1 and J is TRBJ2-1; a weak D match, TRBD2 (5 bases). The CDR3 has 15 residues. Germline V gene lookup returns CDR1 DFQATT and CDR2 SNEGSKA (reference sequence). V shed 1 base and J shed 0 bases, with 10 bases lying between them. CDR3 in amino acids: CSARGLRGSYNEQFF. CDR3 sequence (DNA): TGCAGTGCTAGAGGCCTCCGGGGCTCCTACAATGAGCAGTTCTTC.